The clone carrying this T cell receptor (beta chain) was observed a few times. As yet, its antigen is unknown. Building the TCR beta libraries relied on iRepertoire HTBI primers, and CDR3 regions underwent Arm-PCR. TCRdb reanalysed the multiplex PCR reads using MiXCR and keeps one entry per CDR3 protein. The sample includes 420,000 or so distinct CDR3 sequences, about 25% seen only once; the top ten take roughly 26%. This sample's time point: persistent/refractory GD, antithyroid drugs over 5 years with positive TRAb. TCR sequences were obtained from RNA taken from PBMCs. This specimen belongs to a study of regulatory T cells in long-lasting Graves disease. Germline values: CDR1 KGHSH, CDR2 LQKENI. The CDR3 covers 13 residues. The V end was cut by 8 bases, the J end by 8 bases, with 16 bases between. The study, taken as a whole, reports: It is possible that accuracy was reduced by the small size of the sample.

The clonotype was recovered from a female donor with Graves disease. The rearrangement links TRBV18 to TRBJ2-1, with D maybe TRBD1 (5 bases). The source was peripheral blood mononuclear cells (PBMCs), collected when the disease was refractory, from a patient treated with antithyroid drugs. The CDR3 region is CASAYPARDEQFF. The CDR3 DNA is TGTGCCAGCGCTTACCCAGCCAGGGATGAGCAGTTCTTC.